A single T cell receptor beta chain is shown here with its context. The antigen is not known. TCRdb ran MiXCR on the reads and lists one entry per CDR3 protein. Of 830,000 or so distinct CDR3 sequences in the sample, less than 35% are singletons; the top ten hold roughly an eighth. The entry originates in a study of T cell repertoires in cytomegalovirus infection. Study as a whole: From public TCR beta signatures came an indication of both CMV infection and matching HLA type.

V lost 2 bases and J 2 bases, leaving 10 bases between the germline ends. The germline CDR1 and CDR2 sequences are LGHNA and YNFKEQ. CDR3 length: 14 amino acids. The clonotype was recovered from a human donor in good health (CMV status not recorded). Some clones in this sample may be carry-over from other donors' samples. The sequencing used cultured CD8+ T cells from PBMCs, collected from culture after CMV antigen stimulation. The V call is TRBV4-2, the J call TRBJ2-7, with D hard to call. As DNA, the CDR3 is TGTGCCAGCAGCCAACCGGGCAGGCCCTACGAGCAGTACGTC. It encodes CASSQPGRPYEQYV.